Below, one T cell receptor beta chain is given with its context. As yet, its antigen is unknown. The data are from a study of vaccination and CD4 T cells after COVID-19. Findings and limits, study-wide: There was no significant change from around 20 to 38 median reactive clonotypes.

Germline V gene sequence: CDR1 MGHDK, CDR2 SYGVNS. The CDR3 extends over 17 amino acids. V gave up 2 bases and J gave up 7 bases; unmatched junction bases: 12. Sequenced with the Oncomine TCR Beta short-read assay was DNA taken from cultured CD4+ T cells. TCRdb called the PCR reads again in MiXCR, with one record for every CDR3 protein. The repertoire has roughly 15,000 distinct CDR3 sequences, 52% of them found once; the top ten carry 18%. Time point in this sample: late sampling 161 to 241 days after vaccination in a few convalescent patients. The treatment: approximately nine-day PBMC culture with coronavirus spike peptide pools or control peptides (ViraFEST assay).

V is TRBV25-1 and J is TRBJ2-2, with TRBD1 matching over 8 bases. The receptor's source is a human donor who had recovered from COVID-19. The source material was CD4+ T cells from blood, cultured in vitro, sampled about 7 months after SARS-CoV-2 vaccination. The CDR3 is CASSEPTPGQDFGELFF. The DNA for the CDR3 is TGTGCCAGCAGTGAACCGACTCCGGGACAGGATTTCGGGGAGCTGTTTTTT.